Described below is a single T cell receptor (beta chain) sequence and its context. This record belongs to a study of blood T cell repertoires in COVID-19. Study details: Sites across the United States, Italy and Spain contributed samples from acute and convalescent COVID-19. The cDNA or gDNA used as material had been derived from T cells, B-cell-depleted T cells, or PBMCs.

TCRdb keeps only in-frame clones here, not all; method: immunoSEQ multiplex PCR. The sample includes approximately 140,000 clones, 70% to 90% seen only once; the top ten take roughly 28%. The sequenced sample consisted of peripheral blood. This TCR was sampled from a human donor in a cohort sampled during active COVID-19.

Written as DNA, the CDR3 is TGTGCCAGCAGCTGGCCGGCCAGGGGTGAAAAACTGTTTTTT. Protein: CASSWPARGEKLFF. The V call is TRBV5-6, the J call TRBJ1-4, with D perhaps matching TRBD1 (6 bases). Germline V CDR1 and CDR2: SGHDT, YYEEEE. V gave up 3 bases and J gave up 7 bases, with 13 bases separating them. The CDR3 length is 14 residues. The full variable domain, in which reference TRBV5-6 and TRBJ1-4 provide the parts outside the CDR3, is DAGVTQSPTHLIKTRGQQVTLRCSPKSGHDTVSWYQQALGQGPQFIFQYYEEEERQRGNFPDRFSGHQFPNYSSELNVNALLLGDSALYLCASSWPARGEKLFFGSGTQLSVL.